These T cell receptor beta chains were read from a single sample in a study of blood T cell repertoires in COVID-19. The data were produced by immunoSEQ multiplex PCR, yet TCRdb's version contains in-frame clones alone and is incomplete. In the table there are about 80,000 clones, approximately 89% of which are singletons. Sequencing was done on a sample of peripheral blood. The receptors come from a woman older than 75 with acute or convalescent COVID-19. The CDR3 runs from the conserved cysteine through the conserved F or W. Not all rows give a size; the values are once, few, many and, for expanded clones, a class.

- TRBJ1-6 TRBV19 CASKRGKDNSPLHF
once TRBJ2-2 TRBV10-3 CAISGYRGRRAPGELFF
- TRBJ1-5 TRBV10-1 CARHPGQGREEPQHF
- TRBJ2-7 TRBV9 CASSPRSGESYEQYF
- TRBJ2-2 TRBV5-6 CASSLGGWNTGELFF
- TRBJ2-7 TRBV18 CASSPNLAGGYEQYF
- TRBJ2-2 TRBV19 CASSQGGMGTGELFF
- TRBJ2-1 TRBV2 CASSPSGLVNNEQFF
- TRBJ2-7 TRBV6-6 CASSPDLTGHDEQYF
few TRBJ2-1 TRBV19 CASSPQSGGAIGEQFF
- TRBJ2-1 TRBV6-5 CASTSGGPRVF